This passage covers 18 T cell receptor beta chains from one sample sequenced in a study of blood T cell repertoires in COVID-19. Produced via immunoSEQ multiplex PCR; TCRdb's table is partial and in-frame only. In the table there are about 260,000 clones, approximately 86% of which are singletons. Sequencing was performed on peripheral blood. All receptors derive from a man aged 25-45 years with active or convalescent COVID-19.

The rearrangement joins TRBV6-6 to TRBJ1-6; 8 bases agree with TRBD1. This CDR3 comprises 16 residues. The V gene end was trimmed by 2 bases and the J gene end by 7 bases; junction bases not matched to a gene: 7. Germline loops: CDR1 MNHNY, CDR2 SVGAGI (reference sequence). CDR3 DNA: TGTGCCAGCAGTTACCTTCTGACAGGGGAAAATTCACCCCTCCACTTT. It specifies CASSYLLTGENSPLHF.

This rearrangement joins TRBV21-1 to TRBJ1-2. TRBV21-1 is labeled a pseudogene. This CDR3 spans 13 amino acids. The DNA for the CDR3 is TGTGCCAGCACAGTCGGGTCGGACTATGGCTACACCTTC. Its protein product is CASTVGSDYGYTF.

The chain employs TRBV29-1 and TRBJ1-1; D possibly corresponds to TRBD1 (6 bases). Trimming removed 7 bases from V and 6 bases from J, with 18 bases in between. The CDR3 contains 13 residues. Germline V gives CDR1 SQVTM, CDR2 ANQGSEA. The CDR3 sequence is CSALGGAYAEAFF. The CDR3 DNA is TGCAGCGCCCTTGGGGGGGCCTATGCTGAAGCTTTCTTT.

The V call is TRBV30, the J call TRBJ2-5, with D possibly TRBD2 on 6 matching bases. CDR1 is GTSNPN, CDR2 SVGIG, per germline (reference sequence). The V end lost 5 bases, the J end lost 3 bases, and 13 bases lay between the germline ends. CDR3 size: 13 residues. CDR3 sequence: CAWALGGEETQYF. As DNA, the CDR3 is TGTGCCTGGGCGCTCGGGGGAGAAGAGACCCAGTACTTC. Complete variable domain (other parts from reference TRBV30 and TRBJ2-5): SQTIHQWPATLVQPVGSPLSLECTVEGTSNPNLYWYRQAAGRGLQLLFYSVGIGQISSEVPQNLSASRPQDRQFILSSKKLLLSDSGFYLCAWALGGEETQYFGPGTRLLVL.

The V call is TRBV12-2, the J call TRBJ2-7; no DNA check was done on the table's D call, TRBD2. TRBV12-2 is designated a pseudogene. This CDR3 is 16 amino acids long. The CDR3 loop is CASRLHVFRIAEEQYF. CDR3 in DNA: TGTGCAAGTCGCTTACACGTGTTTCGTATCGCGGAAGAGCAGTACTTC.

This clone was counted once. In DNA form, the CDR3 reads TGCGCCAGCAGCTTTCTAGCGGGGGGGCATCAAGAGACCCAGTACTTC. Protein: CASSFLAGGHQETQYF. The chain uses TRBV5-1 and TRBJ2-5; the match to TRBD2 covers 12 bases. The germline gives CDR1 SGHRS, CDR2 YFSETQ. This CDR3 is built from 16 residues. V gave up 2 bases and J gave up 2 bases; unmatched junction bases: 4. The variable domain in full, with the rest retrieved from reference TRBV5-1 and TRBJ2-5, is KAGVTQTPRYLIKTRGQQVTLSCSPISGHRSVSWYQQTPGQGLQFLFEYFSETQRNKGNFPGRFSGRQFSNSRSEMNVSTLELGDSALYLCASSFLAGGHQETQYFGPGTRLLVL.

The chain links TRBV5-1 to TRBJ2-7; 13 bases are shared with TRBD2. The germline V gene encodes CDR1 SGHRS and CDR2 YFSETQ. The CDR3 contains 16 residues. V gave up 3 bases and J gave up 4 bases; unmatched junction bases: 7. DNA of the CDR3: TGCGCCAGCAGCTCGGTAGAGGGACTAGCGGGATACGAGCAGTACTTC. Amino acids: CASSSVEGLAGYEQYF.

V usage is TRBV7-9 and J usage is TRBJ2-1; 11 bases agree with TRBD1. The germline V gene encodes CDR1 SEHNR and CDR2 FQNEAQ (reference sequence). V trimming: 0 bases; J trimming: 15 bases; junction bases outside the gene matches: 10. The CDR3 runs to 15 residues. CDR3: CASSLAGTGGESWFF. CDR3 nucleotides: TGTGCCAGCAGCTTAGCTGGGACAGGGGGTGAATCATGGTTCTTC.

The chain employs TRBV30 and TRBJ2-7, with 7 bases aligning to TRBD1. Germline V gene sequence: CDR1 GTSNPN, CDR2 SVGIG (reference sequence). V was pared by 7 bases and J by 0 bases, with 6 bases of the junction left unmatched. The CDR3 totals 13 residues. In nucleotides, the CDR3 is TGTGCCTTAAGAAGGGACAGCTCCTACGAGCAGTACTTC. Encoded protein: CALRRDSSYEQYF.

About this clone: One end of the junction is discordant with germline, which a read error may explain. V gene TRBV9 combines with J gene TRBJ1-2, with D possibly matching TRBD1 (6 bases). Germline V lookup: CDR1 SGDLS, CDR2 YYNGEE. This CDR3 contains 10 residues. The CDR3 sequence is CASSSDRGHF. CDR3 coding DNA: TGTGCCAGCAGCTCGGACCGGGGACATTTC.

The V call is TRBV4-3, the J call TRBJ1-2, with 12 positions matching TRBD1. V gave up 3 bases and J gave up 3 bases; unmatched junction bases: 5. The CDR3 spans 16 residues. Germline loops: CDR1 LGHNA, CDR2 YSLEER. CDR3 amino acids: CASSHAGQGADYGYTF. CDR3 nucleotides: TGCGCCAGCAGCCACGCGGGACAGGGGGCGGACTATGGCTACACCTTC.

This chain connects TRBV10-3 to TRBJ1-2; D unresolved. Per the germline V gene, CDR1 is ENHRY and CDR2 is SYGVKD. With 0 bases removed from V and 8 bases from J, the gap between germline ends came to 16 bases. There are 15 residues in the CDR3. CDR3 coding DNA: TGTGCCATCAGTGAGTCTACTCCAATCCCCCTCGGCTACACCTTC. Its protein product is CAISESTPIPLGYTF.

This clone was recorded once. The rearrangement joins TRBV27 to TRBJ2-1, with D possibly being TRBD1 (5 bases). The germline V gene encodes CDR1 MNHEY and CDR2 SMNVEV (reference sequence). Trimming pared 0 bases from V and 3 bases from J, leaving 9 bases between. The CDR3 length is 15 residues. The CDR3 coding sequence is TGTGCCAGCAGTTTATCTCCAGGGTACTACAATGAGCAGTTCTTC. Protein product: CASSLSPGYYNEQFF.

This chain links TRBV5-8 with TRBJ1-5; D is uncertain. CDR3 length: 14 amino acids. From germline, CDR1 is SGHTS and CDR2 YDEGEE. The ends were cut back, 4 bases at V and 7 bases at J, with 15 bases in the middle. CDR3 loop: CASSPRLAVQPQHF. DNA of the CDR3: TGTGCCAGCAGCCCGAGACTAGCGGTGCAGCCCCAGCATTTT.

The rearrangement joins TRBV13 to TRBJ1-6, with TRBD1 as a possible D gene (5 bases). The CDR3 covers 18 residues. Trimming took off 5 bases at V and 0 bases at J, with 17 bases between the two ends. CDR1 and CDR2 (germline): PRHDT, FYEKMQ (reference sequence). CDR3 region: CASSDSFGGSSYNSPLHF. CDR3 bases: TGTGCCAGCAGCGATTCCTTTGGGGGGAGCTCCTATAATTCACCCCTCCACTTT.

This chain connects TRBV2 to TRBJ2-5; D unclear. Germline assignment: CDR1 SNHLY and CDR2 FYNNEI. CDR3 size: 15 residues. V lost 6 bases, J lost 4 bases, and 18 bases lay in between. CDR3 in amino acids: CASSDAVGSGETQYF. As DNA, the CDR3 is TGTGCCAGCAGCGATGCTGTCGGGTCGGGAGAGACCCAGTACTTC.

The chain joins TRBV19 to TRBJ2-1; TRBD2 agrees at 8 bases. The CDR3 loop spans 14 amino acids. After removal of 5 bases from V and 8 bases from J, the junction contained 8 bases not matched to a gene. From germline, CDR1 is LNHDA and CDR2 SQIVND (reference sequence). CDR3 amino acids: CASSPGLVVYEQFF. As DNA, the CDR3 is TGTGCCAGTAGTCCGGGACTAGTGGTCTATGAGCAGTTCTTC. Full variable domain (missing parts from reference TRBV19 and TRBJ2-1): DGGITQSPKYLFRKEGQNVTLSCEQNLNHDAMYWYRQDPGQGLRLIYYSQIVNDFQKGDIAEGYSVSREKKESFPLTVTSAQKNPTAFYLCASSPGLVVYEQFFGPGTRLTVL.

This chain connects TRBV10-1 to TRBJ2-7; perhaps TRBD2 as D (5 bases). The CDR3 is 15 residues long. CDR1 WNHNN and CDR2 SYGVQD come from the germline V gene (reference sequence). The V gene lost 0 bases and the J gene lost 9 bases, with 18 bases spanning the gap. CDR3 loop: CASSESRQPGNGQYF. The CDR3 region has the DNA TGCGCCAGCAGTGAGTCACGGCAGCCGGGAAATGGGCAGTACTTC.